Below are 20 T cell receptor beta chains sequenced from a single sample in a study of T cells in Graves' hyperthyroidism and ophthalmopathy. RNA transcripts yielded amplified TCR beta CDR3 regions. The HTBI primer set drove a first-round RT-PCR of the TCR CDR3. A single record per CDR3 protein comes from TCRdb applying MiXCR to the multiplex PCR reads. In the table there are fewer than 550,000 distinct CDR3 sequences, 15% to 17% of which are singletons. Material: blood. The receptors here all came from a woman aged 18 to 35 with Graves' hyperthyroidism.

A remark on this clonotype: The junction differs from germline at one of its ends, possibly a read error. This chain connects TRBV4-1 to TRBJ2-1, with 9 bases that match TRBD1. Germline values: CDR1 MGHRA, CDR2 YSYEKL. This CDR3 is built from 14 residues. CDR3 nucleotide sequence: TGCGCCAGCAGCACAGGGGGCAGAAGCAATGAGCAGTCCTTC. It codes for CASSTGGRSNEQSF.

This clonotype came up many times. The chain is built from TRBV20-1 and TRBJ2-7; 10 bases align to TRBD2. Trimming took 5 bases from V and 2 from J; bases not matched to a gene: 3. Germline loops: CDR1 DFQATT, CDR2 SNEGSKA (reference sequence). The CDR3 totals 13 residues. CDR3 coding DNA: TGCAGTGCTTATAGCGGGGGGACCTACGAGCAGTACTTC. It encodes CSAYSGGTYEQYF.

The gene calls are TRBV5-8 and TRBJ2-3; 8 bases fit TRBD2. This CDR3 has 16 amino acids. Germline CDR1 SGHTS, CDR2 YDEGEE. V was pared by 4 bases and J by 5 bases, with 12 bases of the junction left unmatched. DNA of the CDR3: TGTGCCAGCAGCGCCCGAGCGGGGGATCAGAGAGATACGCAGTATTTT. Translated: CASSARAGDQRDTQYF.

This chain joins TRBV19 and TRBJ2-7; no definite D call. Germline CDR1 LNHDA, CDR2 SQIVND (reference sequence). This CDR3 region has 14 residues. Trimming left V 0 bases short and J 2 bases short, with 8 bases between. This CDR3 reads CASSIEGPTYEQYF. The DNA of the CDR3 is TGTGCCAGTAGTATAGAAGGGCCCACCTACGAGCAGTACTTC.

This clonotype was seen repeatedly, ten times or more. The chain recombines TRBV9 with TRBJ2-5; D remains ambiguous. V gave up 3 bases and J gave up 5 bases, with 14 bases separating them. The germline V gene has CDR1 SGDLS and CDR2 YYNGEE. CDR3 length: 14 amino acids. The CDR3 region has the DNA TGTGCCAGCAGCGCGGCGCGGCCACGGGAGACCCAGTACTTC. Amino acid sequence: CASSAARPRETQYF.

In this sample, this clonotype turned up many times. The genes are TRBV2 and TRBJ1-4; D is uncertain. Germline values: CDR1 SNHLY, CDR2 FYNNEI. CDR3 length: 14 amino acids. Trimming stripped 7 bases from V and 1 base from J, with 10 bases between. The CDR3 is CASMGKETNEKLFF. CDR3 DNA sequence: TGTGCCAGCATGGGCAAGGAAACTAATGAAAAACTGTTTTTT.

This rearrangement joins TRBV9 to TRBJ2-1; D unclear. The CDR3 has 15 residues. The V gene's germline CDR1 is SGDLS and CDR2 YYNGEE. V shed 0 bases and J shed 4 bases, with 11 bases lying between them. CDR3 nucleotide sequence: TGTGCCAGCAGCGTAGGGTCCGAGTCGTACAATGAGCAGTTCTTC. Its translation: CASSVGSESYNEQFF.

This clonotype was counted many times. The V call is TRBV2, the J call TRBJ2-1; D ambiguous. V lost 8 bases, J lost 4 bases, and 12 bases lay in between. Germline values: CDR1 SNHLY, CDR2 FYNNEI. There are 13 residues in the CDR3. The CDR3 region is CASSGVLYNEQFF. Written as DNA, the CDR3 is TGTGCCAGCTCCGGTGTCCTATACAATGAGCAGTTCTTC.

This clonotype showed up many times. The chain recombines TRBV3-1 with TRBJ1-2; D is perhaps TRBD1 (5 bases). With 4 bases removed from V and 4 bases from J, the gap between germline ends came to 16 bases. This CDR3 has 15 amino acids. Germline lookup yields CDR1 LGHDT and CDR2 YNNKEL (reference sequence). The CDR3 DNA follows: TGTGCCAGCAGCCCGGGGGAGGGATTCTTCTATGGCTACACCTTC. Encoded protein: CASSPGEGFFYGYTF.

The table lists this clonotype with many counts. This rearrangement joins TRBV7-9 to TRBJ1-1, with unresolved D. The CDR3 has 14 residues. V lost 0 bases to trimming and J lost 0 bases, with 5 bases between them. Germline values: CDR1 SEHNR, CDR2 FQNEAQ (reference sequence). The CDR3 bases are TGTGCCAGCAGCTTAGCCGGGGTGAACACTGAAGCTTTCTTT. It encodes CASSLAGVNTEAFF.

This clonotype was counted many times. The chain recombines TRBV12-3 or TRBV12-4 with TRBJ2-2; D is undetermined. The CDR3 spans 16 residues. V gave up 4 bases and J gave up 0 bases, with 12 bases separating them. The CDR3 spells CASSSRQISNTGELFF. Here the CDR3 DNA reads TGTGCCAGCAGTTCGAGACAAATTTCGAACACCGGGGAGCTGTTTTTT.

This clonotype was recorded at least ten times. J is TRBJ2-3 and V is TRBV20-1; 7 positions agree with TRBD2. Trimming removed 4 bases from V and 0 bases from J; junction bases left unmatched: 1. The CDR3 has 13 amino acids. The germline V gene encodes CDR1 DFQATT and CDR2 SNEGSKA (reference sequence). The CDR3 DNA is TGCAGTGCTAAGCGGGGCAGCACAGATACGCAGTATTTT. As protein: CSAKRGSTDTQYF.

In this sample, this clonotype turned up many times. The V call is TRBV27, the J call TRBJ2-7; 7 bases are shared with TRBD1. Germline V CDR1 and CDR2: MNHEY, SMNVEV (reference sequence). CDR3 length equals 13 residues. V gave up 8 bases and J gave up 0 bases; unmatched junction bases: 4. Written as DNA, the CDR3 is TGTGCCAGCGGAAAGGGGGCCTCCTACGAGCAGTACTTC. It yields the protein CASGKGASYEQYF.

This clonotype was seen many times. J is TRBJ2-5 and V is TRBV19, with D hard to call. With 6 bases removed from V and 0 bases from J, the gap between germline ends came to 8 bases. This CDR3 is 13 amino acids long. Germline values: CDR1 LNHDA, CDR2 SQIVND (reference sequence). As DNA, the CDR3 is TGTGCCAGTAGCCGGGCGTACCAAGAGACCCAGTACTTC. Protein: CASSRAYQETQYF.

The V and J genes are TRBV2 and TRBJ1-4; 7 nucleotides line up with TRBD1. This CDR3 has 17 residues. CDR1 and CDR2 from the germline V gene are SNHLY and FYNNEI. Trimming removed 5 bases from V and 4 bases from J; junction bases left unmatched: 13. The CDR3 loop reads CASSRQGLITFNEKLFF. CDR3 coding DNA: TGTGCCAGCAGTCGACAGGGCTTGATTACTTTTAATGAAAAACTGTTTTTT.

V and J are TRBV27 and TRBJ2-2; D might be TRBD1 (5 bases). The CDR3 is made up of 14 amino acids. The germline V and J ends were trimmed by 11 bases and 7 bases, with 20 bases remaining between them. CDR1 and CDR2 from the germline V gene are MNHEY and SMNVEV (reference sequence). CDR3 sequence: CAAPGPTPGGELFF. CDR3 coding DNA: TGTGCCGCACCAGGGCCCACACCCGGCGGGGAGCTGTTTTTT.

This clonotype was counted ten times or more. CDR3 sequence reads: CASSPAATSYNEQFF. The CDR3 region has the DNA TGCGCCAGCAGCCCTGCGGCGACCTCCTACAATGAGCAGTTCTTC. This sequence joins TRBV5-1 and TRBJ2-1; D is undetermined. Germline assignment: CDR1 SGHRS and CDR2 YFSETQ. The V gene lost 4 bases and the J gene lost 0 bases, with 11 bases spanning the gap. The CDR3 spans 15 residues.

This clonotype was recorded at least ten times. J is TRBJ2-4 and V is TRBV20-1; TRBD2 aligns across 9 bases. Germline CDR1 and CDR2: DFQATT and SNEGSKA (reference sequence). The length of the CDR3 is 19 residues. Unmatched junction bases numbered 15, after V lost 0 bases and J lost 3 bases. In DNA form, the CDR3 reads TGCAGTGCTAGAGATAGGGGCGGGGGGGCCCCATATAGCAAAAACATTCAGTACTTC. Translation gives CSARDRGGGAPYSKNIQYF.

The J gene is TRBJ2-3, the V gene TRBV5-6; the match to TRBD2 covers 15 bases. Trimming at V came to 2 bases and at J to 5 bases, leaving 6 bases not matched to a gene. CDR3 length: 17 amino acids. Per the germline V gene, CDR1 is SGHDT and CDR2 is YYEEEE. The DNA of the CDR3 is TGTGCCAGCAGCTTCGGACTAGCGGGGGGGTGGGAAGATACGCAGTATTTT. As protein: CASSFGLAGGWEDTQYF. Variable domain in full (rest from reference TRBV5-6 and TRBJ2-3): DAGVTQSPTHLIKTRGQQVTLRCSPKSGHDTVSWYQQALGQGPQFIFQYYEEEERQRGNFPDRFSGHQFPNYSSELNVNALLLGDSALYLCASSFGLAGGWEDTQYFGPGTRLTVL.

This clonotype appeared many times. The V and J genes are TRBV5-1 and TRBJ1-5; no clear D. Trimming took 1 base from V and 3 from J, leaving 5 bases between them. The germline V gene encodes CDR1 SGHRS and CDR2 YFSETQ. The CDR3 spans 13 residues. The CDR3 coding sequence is TGCGCCAGCAGCTTGAGTGCCAATCAGCCCCAGCATTTT. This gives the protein CASSLSANQPQHF.